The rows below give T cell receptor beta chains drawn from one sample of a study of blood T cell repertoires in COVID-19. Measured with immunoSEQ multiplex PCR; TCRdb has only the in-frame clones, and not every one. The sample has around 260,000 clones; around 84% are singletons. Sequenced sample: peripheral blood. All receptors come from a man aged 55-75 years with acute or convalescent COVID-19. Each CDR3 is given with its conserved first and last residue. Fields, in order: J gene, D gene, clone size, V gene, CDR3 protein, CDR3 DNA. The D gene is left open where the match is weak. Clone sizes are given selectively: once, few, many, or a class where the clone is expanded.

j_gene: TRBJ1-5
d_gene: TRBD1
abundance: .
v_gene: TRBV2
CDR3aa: CASNPQGAAAQHF
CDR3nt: TGTGCCAGCAACCCACAGGGGGCGGCGGCCCAGCATTTT

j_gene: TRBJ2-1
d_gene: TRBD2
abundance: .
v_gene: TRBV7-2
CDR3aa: CASSLAGTSGVYNEQFF
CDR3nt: TGTGCCAGCAGCTTAGCGGGGACTAGCGGTGTCTACAATGAGCAGTTCTTC

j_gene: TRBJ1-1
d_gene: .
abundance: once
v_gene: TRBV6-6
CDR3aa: CASSSGGTEAFF
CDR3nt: TGTGCCAGCAGTTCCGGAGGCACTGAAGCTTTCTTT

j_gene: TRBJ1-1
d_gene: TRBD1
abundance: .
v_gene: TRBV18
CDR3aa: CASSPPGTGPVLKAFF
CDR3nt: TGTGCCAGCTCTCCTCCCGGGACAGGGCCAGTACTGAAAGCTTTCTTT

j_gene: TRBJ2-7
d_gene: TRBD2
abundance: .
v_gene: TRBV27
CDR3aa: CASSPGTIPYEQYF
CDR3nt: TGTGCCAGCAGTCCAGGGACTATACCCTACGAGCAGTACTTC

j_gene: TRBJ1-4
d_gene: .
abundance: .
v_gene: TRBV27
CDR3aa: CASRATKAGLNEKLFF
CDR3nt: TGTGCCAGCAGGGCAACGAAGGCAGGGCTTAATGAAAAACTGTTTTTT

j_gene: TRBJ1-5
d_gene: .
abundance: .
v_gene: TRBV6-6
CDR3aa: CASSYSQGNQPQHF
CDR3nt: TGTGCCAGCAGTTACTCACAGGGCAATCAGCCCCAGCATTTT

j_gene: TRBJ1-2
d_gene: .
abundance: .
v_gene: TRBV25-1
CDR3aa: CASSGQLYGYTF
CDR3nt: TGTGCCAGCAGCGGACAGCTATACGGCTACACCTTC

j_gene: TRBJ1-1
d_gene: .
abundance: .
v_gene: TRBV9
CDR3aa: CASSPRGGFEAFF
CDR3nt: TGTGCCAGCAGCCCCCGTGGCGGGTTTGAAGCTTTCTTT

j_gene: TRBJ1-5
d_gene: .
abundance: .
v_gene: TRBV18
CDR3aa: CASSPSGGSQPQHF
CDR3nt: TGTGCCAGCTCACCTTCGGGGGGAAGTCAGCCCCAGCATTTT

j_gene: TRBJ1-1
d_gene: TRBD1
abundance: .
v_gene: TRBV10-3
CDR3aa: CAIGGQMNTEAFF
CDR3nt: TGTGCCATCGGGGGACAGATGAACACTGAAGCTTTCTTT

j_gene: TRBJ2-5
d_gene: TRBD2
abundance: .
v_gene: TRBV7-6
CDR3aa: CASSLGTSGRETQYF
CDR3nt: TGTGCCAGCAGCTTAGGTACTAGCGGGAGGGAGACCCAGTACTTC

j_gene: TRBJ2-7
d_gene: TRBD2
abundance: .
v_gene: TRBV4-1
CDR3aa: CASSQARTSGNPYEQYF
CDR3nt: TGCGCCAGCAGCCAAGCCAGGACTAGCGGGAACCCCTACGAGCAGTACTTC

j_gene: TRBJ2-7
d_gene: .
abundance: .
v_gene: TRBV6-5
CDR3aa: CASSRKEPYEQYF
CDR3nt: TGTGCCAGCAGTAGGAAGGAGCCCTACGAGCAGTACTTC

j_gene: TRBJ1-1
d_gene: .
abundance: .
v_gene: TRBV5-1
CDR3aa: CASSPRAGDAEAFF
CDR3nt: TGCGCCAGCAGCCCGCGGGCGGGGGACGCTGAAGCTTTCTTT